This record concerns one T cell receptor (beta chain) sequence. No cognate antigen has been identified for it. No clone much larger than this one lies a single base away; base qualities are absent. Participants in the prospective study were enrolled through a virtual design, were aged roughly 18 to 100 years, and lived in approximately 25 United States geographic areas. Cohort assignment in the prospective study relied on participant-reported clinical history from a screening survey and a study questionnaire. ImmuneRACE Cohort 3 recovered participants were defined by two consecutive negative NP/OP PCR tests, healthcare professional clearance, or symptom resolution. In the prospective study, mobile phlebotomists collected whole blood, serum and a nasopharyngeal or oropharyngeal swab from each participant. Prospective study participants could optionally give additional blood draws and questionnaires over an approximately 2-month period. Before DNA extraction, prospective study blood samples were shipped either frozen or at room temperature.

The sample comes from a study of blood T cell repertoires in COVID-19 (TCRdb year 2020). About the investigation overall: Samples from collaborators originated in the United States, Italy and Spain and spanned both the acute and convalescent phases of COVID-19. Sample metadata almost always included a de-identified subject ID, COVID-19 status, age in years and sex. Where HLA class I and class II types were available, the types were taken from metadata supplied by the sample provider, not from assay-based typing. The samples were drawn from two sources: the first 160 participants of the ongoing ImmuneRACE study, and over 1,000 subjects contributed by 6 global collaborators. The repertoires were made available in a free public database intended to serve as a resource for research on the immune response to SARS-CoV-2. The prospective study material was composed of cDNA or gDNA derived from T cells, B-cell-depleted T cells, or PBMCs. The dataset comprised deeply sampled blood TCRbeta repertoires from subjects exposed to, actively infected with, or recovered from COVID-19. Broad study findings and their caveats: The quantity of clinical and demographic metadata differed by source and by participant and was supplied without curation.

TCRbeta CDR3 regions were amplified from genomic DNA using the immunoSEQ Assay, a bias-controlled multiplex PCR. In the original analysis: Nucleated cell counts per sample were estimated from amplification of reference gene primers within the assay. Sequence reads were collapsed and filtered to measure the absolute abundance of every unique TCRbeta CDR3 rearrangement. For each sample, productive Simpson clonality was calculated as the square root of Simpson's diversity index across productive rearrangements. The source is immuneACCESS, and TCRdb retained only in-frame sequences with V and J called. Part of the clones is not carried over; for the studies checked, unresolved V genes explain less than half of this, and the remainder is unexplained. The D gene and trimming were derived from the DNA, and the V and J assignments and clone size from that table. The sample table holds roughly 400,000 clones, of which around 89% were seen once. The ten largest clonotypes hold roughly 1.1% of the sample.

From its cysteine to its phenylalanine, the CDR3 spans 14 amino acids. Only the CDR3 portion is preserved as DNA: 42 bases, with reading frame beginning at the first base. V is clipped by 2 bases and J by 2 bases, and the sequence between their germline boundaries is 9 bases long. The germline V gene (reference sequence) gives CDR1 as MNHNY and CDR2 as SVGAGI. The chain employs TRBV6-6 and TRBJ1-2, with no reliable assignment of the D segment. The specimen sequenced was PBMCs or T cells enriched from blood (not recorded which). The receptor was derived from a young man who had recovered from COVID-19. At the DNA level, the sequence is TGTGCCAGCAGTTACCCAGCGAGAAACTATGGCTACACCTTC. It is translated as CASSYPARNYGYTF.